A single sample gave rise to the 6 T cell receptor beta chains below, sequenced in a study of T cells in Graves' hyperthyroidism and ophthalmopathy. The CDR3 regions of TCR beta were amplified from RNA transcripts. In the first-round RT-PCR of the TCR CDR3, the HTBI primer set was used. TCRdb called the multiplex PCR reads again in MiXCR, with one record for every CDR3 protein. The sample includes 610,000 or so distinct CDR3 sequences, approximately 44% of them seen just once. Sequences were obtained from peripheral blood or thyroid tissue (not recorded which). These receptors were obtained from a woman between 18 and 30 years old with Graves' hyperthyroidism.

This chain links TRBV6-5 with TRBJ2-2; possible D gene TRBD2, 5 bases. The CDR3 covers 15 residues. From germline, CDR1 is MNHEY and CDR2 SVGAGI. The V gene lost 2 bases and the J gene lost 4 bases, with 11 bases spanning the gap. DNA for the CDR3: TGTGCCAGCAGTTACGGGGAGTCGGTCACCGGGGAGCTGTTTTTT. It yields the protein CASSYGESVTGELFF.

This sequence joins TRBV29-1 and TRBJ1-5, with 7 bases identical to TRBD1. The CDR3 runs to 13 residues. CDR1 is SQVTM and CDR2 is ANQGSEA in the germline V gene. CDR3 sequence reads: CSYSIQGGQPQHF. CDR3 bases: TGCAGTTACTCGATCCAGGGGGGTCAGCCCCAGCATTTT.

The V and J genes are TRBV19 and TRBJ1-2; the match to TRBD1 covers 11 bases. V gave up 7 bases and J gave up 6 bases; unmatched junction bases: 10. The CDR3 runs 15 residues. Germline V gene sequence: CDR1 LNHDA, CDR2 SQIVND (reference sequence). Here the CDR3 DNA reads TGTGCCAGTACCACGGACAGGGGGCTGGGAGATGGCTACACCTTC. Encoded protein: CASTTDRGLGDGYTF.

The V gene is TRBV7-9, the J gene TRBJ2-2; tentatively, D is TRBD1 (6 bases). Germline V gene lookup returns CDR1 SEHNR and CDR2 FQNEAQ (reference sequence). Trimming removed 4 bases from V and 5 bases from J, with 11 bases in between. CDR3 length: 14 amino acids. CDR3 sequence (DNA): TGTGCCAGCAGCTCTGGAGGACAGACCGGGGAGCTGTTTTTT. Residues: CASSSGGQTGELFF.

V and J are TRBV29-1 and TRBJ1-1; unclear D gene. Trimming shortened V by 8 bases and J by 0 bases, and 10 bases separated the two germline ends. The germline V gene encodes CDR1 SQVTM and CDR2 ANQGSEA. The CDR3 has 12 amino acids. Here the CDR3 DNA reads TGCAGCCAAGCCTGGGTGAACACTGAAGCTTTCTTT. Protein product: CSQAWVNTEAFF.

CDR3 nucleotide sequence: TGTGCCATCAGTGACCGCGGGACTAGCGGGAGCAGGGAGACCCAGTACTTC. Protein product: CAISDRGTSGSRETQYF. This rearrangement joins TRBV10-3 to TRBJ2-5; TRBD2 aligns across 14 bases. Per the germline V gene, CDR1 is ENHRY and CDR2 is SYGVKD. The CDR3 length is 17 residues. V was clipped by 3 bases and J by 5 bases; unmatched bases: 8.